The source of this T cell receptor (beta chain) is a study of cytomegalovirus exposure and HLA in healthy donors. Overall study context: Earlier work reported roughly 120 million unique TCR beta sequences from approximately 180 million T cells. Study-level points and caveats: The authors listed 164 TCR beta chains as cytomegalovirus-associated. Published work reported that the classifier diagnosed cytomegalovirus status with high specificity and sensitivity.

V was pared by 3 bases and J by 2 bases, with 13 bases between. The germline V gene has CDR1 SGHDN and CDR2 FVKESK. CDR3 length equals 15 residues. With respect to this clone: The target antigen is unknown.

A multiplex PCR was run with 60 Vbeta primers and 13 Jbeta primers. Generated by immunoSEQ multiplex PCR, the TCRdb table keeps only in-frame clones and is missing some. The repertoire has 160,000 or so clones, about 80% of them found once; the top ten carry about 9.1%. The sample taken for sequencing was PBMCs. The chain is built from TRBV14 and TRBJ2-5; the D gene is possibly TRBD2 (6 bases). This TCR came from a young man in good health and CMV-seropositive. The CDR3 DNA follows: TGTGCCAGCAGCCACGGAGGGAGTGTACAAGAGACCCAGTACTTC. Translated: CASSHGGSVQETQYF.